The rows below give T cell receptor beta chains drawn from one sample of a study of blood T cell repertoires in COVID-19. Data came from immunoSEQ multiplex PCR; TCRdb stores just in-frame clones and leaves some out. The data contain fewer than 250,000 clones, under 85% of them singletons. The sequencing sample was made of peripheral blood. These receptors came from a human donor in a cohort sampled during active COVID-19. Both conserved end residues are part of each CDR3. The D gene is left open where the match is weak. Size is omitted from some rows. Given values are once, few, many or a class for expanded clones.

CDR3 DNA: TGCGCCAGCAGCTTTTCGCTAGCGGGTCACAATGAGCAGTTCTTC
CDR3 protein: CASSFSLAGHNEQFF
clone size: -
D gene: TRBD2
V gene: TRBV5-1
J gene: TRBJ2-1

CDR3 DNA: TGTGCCAGTAGGATAACCTCTAACTACAATGAGCAGTTCTTC
CDR3 protein: CASRITSNYNEQFF
clone size: -
D gene: -
V gene: TRBV19
J gene: TRBJ2-1

CDR3 DNA: TGTGCCAGCAGCTTGGGGACAGGGGGTTCAGATACGCAGTATTTT
CDR3 protein: CASSLGTGGSDTQYF
clone size: -
D gene: TRBD1
V gene: TRBV5-5
J gene: TRBJ2-3

CDR3 DNA: TGTGCCAGTAGTATTGGCGGGGATAGAGATACGCAGTATTTT
CDR3 protein: CASSIGGDRDTQYF
clone size: once
D gene: -
V gene: TRBV19
J gene: TRBJ2-3

CDR3 DNA: TGTGCCAGCAGCGTCAAACTGTACAATGAGCAGTTCTTC
CDR3 protein: CASSVKLYNEQFF
clone size: -
D gene: -
V gene: TRBV9
J gene: TRBJ2-1

CDR3 DNA: TGTGCCACCAGCAGGGAGGAGAACACCGGGGAGCTGTTTTTT
CDR3 protein: CATSREENTGELFF
clone size: -
D gene: -
V gene: TRBV15
J gene: TRBJ2-2

CDR3 DNA: TGTGCCAGCAGCTGGCGACTAGCGGGAGAGACGAATGAGCAGTTCTTC
CDR3 protein: CASSWRLAGETNEQFF
clone size: -
D gene: TRBD2
V gene: TRBV7-6
J gene: TRBJ2-1

CDR3 DNA: TGTGCCAGCAGCCAAGCGGACTCTATTAACACCGGGGAGCTGTTTTTT
CDR3 protein: CASSQADSINTGELFF
clone size: once
D gene: -
V gene: TRBV14
J gene: TRBJ2-2

CDR3 DNA: TGTGCCAGCAGTGAAGCATCAGCGGGGGATGAAAAACTGTTTTTT
CDR3 protein: CASSEASAGDEKLFF
clone size: -
D gene: -
V gene: TRBV6-1
J gene: TRBJ1-4

CDR3 DNA: TGTGCCAGTAGTATAGGCATACAGGGTCCCCAAGAGACCCAGTACTTC
CDR3 protein: CASSIGIQGPQETQYF
clone size: -
D gene: -
V gene: TRBV19
J gene: TRBJ2-5

CDR3 DNA: TGTGCCAGCAGTTACTACGTAAGGGCAGGGTCTACTGAAGCTTTCTTT
CDR3 protein: CASSYYVRAGSTEAFF
clone size: -
D gene: -
V gene: TRBV6-5
J gene: TRBJ1-1

CDR3 DNA: TGTGCCAGCACTGGACAGGTTAATAATTCACCCCTCCACTTT
CDR3 protein: CASTGQVNNSPLHF
clone size: -
D gene: TRBD1
V gene: TRBV2
J gene: TRBJ1-6

CDR3 DNA: TGTGCCAGCAGTTCCCGCGGGGGGGTTAGTTCACCCCTCCACTTT
CDR3 protein: CASSSRGGVSSPLHF
clone size: few
D gene: -
V gene: TRBV27
J gene: TRBJ1-6

CDR3 DNA: TGCGCCAGCAGCCCGAATGGGCAGGAGGTGACCGGGGAGCTGTTTTTT
CDR3 protein: CASSPNGQEVTGELFF
clone size: -
D gene: -
V gene: TRBV5-1
J gene: TRBJ2-2

CDR3 DNA: TGTGCCAGTAGTATTAGTGGCAGGGGTGCAGATACGCAGTATTTT
CDR3 protein: CASSISGRGADTQYF
clone size: -
D gene: -
V gene: TRBV19
J gene: TRBJ2-3

CDR3 DNA: TGTGCCTCTAGGAGAACTAGCGGGAAGGGGGAGCAGTACTTC
CDR3 protein: CASRRTSGKGEQYF
clone size: -
D gene: TRBD2
V gene: TRBV19
J gene: TRBJ2-7

CDR3 DNA: TGTGCCAGCAGCAAGGGGACTAGCGTCGGGGCGAATGAGCAGTTCTTC
CDR3 protein: CASSKGTSVGANEQFF
clone size: -
D gene: TRBD2
V gene: TRBV3-1/TRBV3-2
J gene: TRBJ2-1

CDR3 DNA: TGTGCCAGCAGCCACTCGAACTCTGGAAACACCATATATTTT
CDR3 protein: CASSHSNSGNTIYF
clone size: -
D gene: -
V gene: TRBV7-9
J gene: TRBJ1-3

CDR3 DNA: TGTGCCATCAGTGGTGCGGGGGGGTCGAGCTCCTACGAGCAGTACTTC
CDR3 protein: CAISGAGGSSSYEQYF
clone size: -
D gene: TRBD2
V gene: TRBV10-3
J gene: TRBJ2-7

CDR3 DNA: TGTGCCAGCAACCCCCCGGACTCATTCTATGGCTACACCTTC
CDR3 protein: CASNPPDSFYGYTF
clone size: -
D gene: -
V gene: TRBV2
J gene: TRBJ1-2

CDR3 DNA: TGTGCCAGCAGCCCGGATGGGCAGCTGAACACTGAAGCTTTCTTT
CDR3 protein: CASSPDGQLNTEAFF
clone size: few
D gene: -
V gene: TRBV11-3
J gene: TRBJ1-1

CDR3 DNA: TGTGCCAGCAGCTTGACCTTCGGGGTGGACTATGGCTACACCTTC
CDR3 protein: CASSLTFGVDYGYTF
clone size: -
D gene: -
V gene: TRBV5-8
J gene: TRBJ1-2

CDR3 DNA: TGTGCCAGTAGCCACCAGAACGCACGTGGTACCTACGAGCAGTACTTC
CDR3 protein: CASSHQNARGTYEQYF
clone size: -
D gene: -
V gene: TRBV19
J gene: TRBJ2-7

CDR3 DNA: TGTGCCACCAGTGATCCTGTTAGAGACAGGGGCGGTTCGGAGACCCAGTACTTC
CDR3 protein: CATSDPVRDRGGSETQYF
clone size: -
D gene: TRBD1
V gene: TRBV24-1
J gene: TRBJ2-5

CDR3 DNA: TGTGCCAGCAGCCCCGGACTAGCGGGAGGGCCGAGGAGAACCGGGGAGCTGTTTTTT
CDR3 protein: CASSPGLAGGPRRTGELFF
clone size: many
D gene: TRBD2
V gene: TRBV13
J gene: TRBJ2-2

CDR3 DNA: TGTGCCAGCAGGGGACAGGGGATCGACGAGCAGTACTTC
CDR3 protein: CASRGQGIDEQYF
clone size: -
D gene: TRBD1
V gene: TRBV12-3/TRBV12-4
J gene: TRBJ2-7

CDR3 DNA: TGTGCCAGCAGTGCGGGTGCGGGCACTGAAGCTTTCTTT
CDR3 protein: CASSAGAGTEAFF
clone size: -
D gene: -
V gene: TRBV2
J gene: TRBJ1-1

CDR3 DNA: TGTGCCACCAGTGTAGACAATGAGCAGTTCTTC
CDR3 protein: CATSVDNEQFF
clone size: -
D gene: -
V gene: TRBV24-1
J gene: TRBJ2-1

CDR3 DNA: TGTGCCAGCTCACCACCTGCAGGGGCGAACACCGGGGAGCTGTTTTTT
CDR3 protein: CASSPPAGANTGELFF
clone size: -
D gene: -
V gene: TRBV18
J gene: TRBJ2-2

CDR3 DNA: TGTGCCAGCAGCTTGACAGGTTCTAGGAACACTGAAGCTTTCTTT
CDR3 protein: CASSLTGSRNTEAFF
clone size: -
D gene: -
V gene: TRBV7-2
J gene: TRBJ1-1

CDR3 DNA: TGTGCCAGCAGTGCCGGGACAGGGTCTGGAAACACCATATATTTT
CDR3 protein: CASSAGTGSGNTIYF
clone size: -
D gene: TRBD1
V gene: TRBV9
J gene: TRBJ1-3

CDR3 DNA: TGTGCCAGCAGCTTCGGAGGGAGGTATACGCAGTATTTT
CDR3 protein: CASSFGGRYTQYF
clone size: many
D gene: -
V gene: TRBV7-9
J gene: TRBJ2-3

CDR3 DNA: TGTGCCAGCAGCGGGAGAGGAACAGGGGAGAACACTGAAGCTTTCTTT
CDR3 protein: CASSGRGTGENTEAFF
clone size: few
D gene: TRBD1
V gene: TRBV7-9
J gene: TRBJ1-1

CDR3 DNA: TGTGCCAGCAGCCCCCGACCCTTTACGACAGGGGATAGCCACGAGCAGTACTTC
CDR3 protein: CASSPRPFTTGDSHEQYF
clone size: -
D gene: TRBD1
V gene: TRBV14
J gene: TRBJ2-7

CDR3 DNA: TGTGCCAGCAGTGAAGAGGGGGCTAGCAATCAGCCCCAGCATTTT
CDR3 protein: CASSEEGASNQPQHF
clone size: -
D gene: TRBD1
V gene: TRBV2
J gene: TRBJ1-5

CDR3 DNA: TGTGCCACCAGCAGAGATCTCGGGGATGAGCAGTTCTTC
CDR3 protein: CATSRDLGDEQFF
clone size: -
D gene: -
V gene: TRBV15
J gene: TRBJ2-1

CDR3 DNA: TGTGCCAGCACCCCGGGACTAGCGGGGCCCGGCACAGATACGCAGTATTTT
CDR3 protein: CASTPGLAGPGTDTQYF
clone size: many
D gene: TRBD2
V gene: TRBV3-1/TRBV3-2
J gene: TRBJ2-3

CDR3 DNA: TGCGCCAGCAGCACGACAGCGTCAGAAGCTTTCTTT
CDR3 protein: CASSTTASEAFF
clone size: few
D gene: -
V gene: TRBV4-1
J gene: TRBJ1-1

CDR3 DNA: TGCAGTGCTAGTTCTCCTAGGACTAGCGGGAACGAGCAGTACTTC
CDR3 protein: CSASSPRTSGNEQYF
clone size: -
D gene: TRBD2
V gene: TRBV20-1
J gene: TRBJ2-7

CDR3 DNA: TGTGCCAGCAGCTTAGCGCTAAGCGGACTAGCCAAAAACATTCAGTACTTC
CDR3 protein: CASSLALSGLAKNIQYF
clone size: -
D gene: -
V gene: TRBV7-2
J gene: TRBJ2-4

CDR3 DNA: TGTGCCAGCGGGACAGCGAACTATGGCTACACCTTC
CDR3 protein: CASGTANYGYTF
clone size: -
D gene: TRBD1
V gene: TRBV11-2
J gene: TRBJ1-2

CDR3 DNA: TGTGCCAGCAGGCTTCAGACAGGGAATAGAGGTGAGCAGTTCTTC
CDR3 protein: CASRLQTGNRGEQFF
clone size: -
D gene: TRBD1
V gene: TRBV5-5
J gene: TRBJ2-1

CDR3 DNA: TGTGCCAGCAGATCAGGACAGGGAGAGACCCAGTACTTC
CDR3 protein: CASRSGQGETQYF
clone size: few
D gene: TRBD1
V gene: TRBV7-9
J gene: TRBJ2-5

CDR3 DNA: TGTGCCATCAGTGAGGCAAAGAGAGAGACCCAGTACTTC
CDR3 protein: CAISEAKRETQYF
clone size: -
D gene: -
V gene: TRBV10-3
J gene: TRBJ2-5

CDR3 DNA: TGTGCCAACAAAGAGACCCAGTACTTC
CDR3 protein: CANKETQYF
clone size: -
D gene: -
V gene: TRBV24-1
J gene: TRBJ2-5

CDR3 DNA: TGTGCCAGCAGTGAATTGACAGGGCGTCCTCGCGAGCAGTACTTC
CDR3 protein: CASSELTGRPREQYF
clone size: -
D gene: TRBD1
V gene: TRBV25-1
J gene: TRBJ2-7

CDR3 DNA: TGTGCAAGTCGCATAGCGGGACTAGCGGGAGAACCCACAGATACGCAGTATTTT
CDR3 protein: CASRIAGLAGEPTDTQYF
clone size: -
D gene: -
V gene: TRBV12-2
J gene: TRBJ2-3

CDR3 DNA: TGTGCCCGCCTTTTCACAGGGGATAGCAATCAGCCCCAGCATTTT
CDR3 protein: CARLFTGDSNQPQHF
clone size: -
D gene: TRBD1
V gene: TRBV9
J gene: TRBJ1-5

CDR3 DNA: TGTGCCAGCTTACACAGGCTGGATGATCAGCCCCAGCATTTT
CDR3 protein: CASLHRLDDQPQHF
clone size: -
D gene: -
V gene: TRBV18
J gene: TRBJ1-5

CDR3 DNA: TGCAGTGCCCTCGACAGGGTCGAGCAGTACTTC
CDR3 protein: CSALDRVEQYF
clone size: -
D gene: TRBD1
V gene: TRBV20-1
J gene: TRBJ2-7

CDR3 DNA: TGTGCCAGCAGCCCACCGGGACTAGCGGGTAAAGAGACCCAGTACTTC
CDR3 protein: CASSPPGLAGKETQYF
clone size: once
D gene: TRBD2
V gene: TRBV28
J gene: TRBJ2-5

CDR3 DNA: TGTGCCAGTAGTATAGATATTGTTGCGGCGCGGGGGGATACGCAGTATTTT
CDR3 protein: CASSIDIVAARGDTQYF
clone size: -
D gene: TRBD2
V gene: TRBV19
J gene: TRBJ2-3

CDR3 DNA: TGCGCCAGCAACCGGGACTCCTCCTACAATGAGCAGTTCTTC
CDR3 protein: CASNRDSSYNEQFF
clone size: -
D gene: -
V gene: TRBV5-1
J gene: TRBJ2-1

CDR3 DNA: TGTGCCAGCAGCGTAGGTAGTGATACCTACGAGCAGTACTTC
CDR3 protein: CASSVGSDTYEQYF
clone size: -
D gene: -
V gene: TRBV11-2
J gene: TRBJ2-7